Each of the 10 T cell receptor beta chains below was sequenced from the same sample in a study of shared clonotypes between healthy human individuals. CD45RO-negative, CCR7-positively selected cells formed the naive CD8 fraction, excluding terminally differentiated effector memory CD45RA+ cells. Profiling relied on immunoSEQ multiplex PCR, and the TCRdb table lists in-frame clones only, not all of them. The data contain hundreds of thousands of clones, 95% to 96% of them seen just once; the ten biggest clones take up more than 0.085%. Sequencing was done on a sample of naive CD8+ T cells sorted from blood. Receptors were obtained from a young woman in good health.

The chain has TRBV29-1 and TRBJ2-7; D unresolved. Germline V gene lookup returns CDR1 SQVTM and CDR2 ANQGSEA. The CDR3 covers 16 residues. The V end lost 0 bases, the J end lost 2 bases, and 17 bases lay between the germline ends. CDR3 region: CSVEDIRAGPPYEQYF. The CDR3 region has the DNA TGCAGCGTTGAAGATATAAGGGCAGGTCCTCCCTACGAGCAGTACTTC.

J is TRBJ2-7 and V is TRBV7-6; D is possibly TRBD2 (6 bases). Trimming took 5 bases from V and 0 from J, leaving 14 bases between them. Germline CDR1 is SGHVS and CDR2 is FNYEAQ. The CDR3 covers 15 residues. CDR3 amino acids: CASSVGAGSSYEQYF. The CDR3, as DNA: TGTGCCAGCAGCGTAGGGGCGGGGAGCTCCTACGAGCAGTACTTC.

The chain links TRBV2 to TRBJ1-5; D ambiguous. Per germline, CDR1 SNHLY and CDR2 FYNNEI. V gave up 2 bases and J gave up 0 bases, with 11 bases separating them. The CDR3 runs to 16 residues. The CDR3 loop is CASSERLVGSNQPQHF. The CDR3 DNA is TGTGCCAGCAGTGAACGGTTGGTGGGTAGCAATCAGCCCCAGCATTTT.

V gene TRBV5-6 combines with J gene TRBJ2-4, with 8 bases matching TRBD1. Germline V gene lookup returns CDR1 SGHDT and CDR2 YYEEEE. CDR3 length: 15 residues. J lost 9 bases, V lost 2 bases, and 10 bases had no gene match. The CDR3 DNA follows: TGTGCCAGCAGCTTTGGGACAGGCGGTTTGATCATTCAGTACTTC. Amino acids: CASSFGTGGLIIQYF.

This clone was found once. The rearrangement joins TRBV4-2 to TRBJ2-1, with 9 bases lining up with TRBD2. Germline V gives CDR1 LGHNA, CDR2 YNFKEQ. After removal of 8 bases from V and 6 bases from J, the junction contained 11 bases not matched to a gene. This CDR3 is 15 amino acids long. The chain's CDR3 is CASGDGAGGTNEQFF. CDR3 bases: TGTGCCAGCGGCGATGGGGCGGGAGGGACCAATGAGCAGTTCTTC.

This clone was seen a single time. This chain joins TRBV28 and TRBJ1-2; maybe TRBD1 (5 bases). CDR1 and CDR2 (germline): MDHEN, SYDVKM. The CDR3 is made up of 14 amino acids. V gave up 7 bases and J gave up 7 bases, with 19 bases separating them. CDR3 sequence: CASKLGDWAFGYTF. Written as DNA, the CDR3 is TGTGCCAGCAAACTTGGGGACTGGGCCTTTGGCTACACCTTC.

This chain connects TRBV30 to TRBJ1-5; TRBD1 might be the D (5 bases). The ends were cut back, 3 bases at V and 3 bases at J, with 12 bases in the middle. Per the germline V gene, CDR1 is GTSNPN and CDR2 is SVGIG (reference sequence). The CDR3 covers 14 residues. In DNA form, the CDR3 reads TGTGCCTGGAGCCGGGACGGGGACAATCAGCCCCAGCATTTT. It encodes CAWSRDGDNQPQHF.

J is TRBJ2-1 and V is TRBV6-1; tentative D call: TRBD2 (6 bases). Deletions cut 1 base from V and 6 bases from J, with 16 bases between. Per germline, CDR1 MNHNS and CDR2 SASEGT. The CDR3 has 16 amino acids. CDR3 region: CASSEGDWEGGNEQFF. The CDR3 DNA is TGTGCCAGCAGTGAAGGGGACTGGGAAGGAGGCAATGAGCAGTTCTTC.

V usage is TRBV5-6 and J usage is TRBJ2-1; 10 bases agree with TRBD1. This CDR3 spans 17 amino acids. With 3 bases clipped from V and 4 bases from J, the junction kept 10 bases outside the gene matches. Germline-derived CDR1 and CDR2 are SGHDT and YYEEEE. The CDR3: CASSSLGWDRGYNEQFF. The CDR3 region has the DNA TGTGCCAGCAGCTCACTTGGTTGGGACAGGGGTTACAATGAGCAGTTCTTC.

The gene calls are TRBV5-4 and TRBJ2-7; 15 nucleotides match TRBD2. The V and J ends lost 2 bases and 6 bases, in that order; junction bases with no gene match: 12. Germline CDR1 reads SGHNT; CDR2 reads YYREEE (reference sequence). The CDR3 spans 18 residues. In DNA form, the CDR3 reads TGTGCCAGCAGCTTAGGACTAGCGGGAGGGCAAGCCTTCGGCGAGCAGTACTTC. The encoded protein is CASSLGLAGGQAFGEQYF.